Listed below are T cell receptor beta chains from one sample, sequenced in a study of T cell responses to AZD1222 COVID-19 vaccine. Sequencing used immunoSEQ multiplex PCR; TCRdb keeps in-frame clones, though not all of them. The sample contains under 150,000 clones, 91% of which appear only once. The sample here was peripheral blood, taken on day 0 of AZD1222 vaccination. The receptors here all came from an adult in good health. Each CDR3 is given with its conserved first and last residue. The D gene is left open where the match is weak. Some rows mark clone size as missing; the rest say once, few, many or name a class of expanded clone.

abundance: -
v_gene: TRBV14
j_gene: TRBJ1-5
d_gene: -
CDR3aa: CASLIGGETVNQPQHF
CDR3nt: TGTGCCAGCCTAATAGGGGGAGAGACAGTAAATCAGCCCCAGCATTTT

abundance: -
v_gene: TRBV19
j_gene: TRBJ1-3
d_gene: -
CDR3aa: CASSMGTASSGNTIYF
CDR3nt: TGTGCCAGTAGTATGGGAACAGCCTCTTCTGGAAACACCATATATTTT

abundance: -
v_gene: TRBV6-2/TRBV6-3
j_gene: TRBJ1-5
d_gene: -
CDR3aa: CASSYWGGEGQPQHF
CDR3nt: TGTGCCAGCAGTTACTGGGGCGGGGAAGGTCAGCCCCAGCATTTT

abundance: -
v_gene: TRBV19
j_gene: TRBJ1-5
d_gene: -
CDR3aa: CASNIRGTNQPQHF
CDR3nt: TGTGCCAGTAATATAAGGGGCACCAATCAGCCCCAGCATTTT

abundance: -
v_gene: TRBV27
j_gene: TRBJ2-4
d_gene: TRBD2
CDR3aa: CASSSRSREGYNIQYF
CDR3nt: TGTGCCAGCAGTTCCCGCTCGCGGGAGGGGTACAACATTCAGTACTTC

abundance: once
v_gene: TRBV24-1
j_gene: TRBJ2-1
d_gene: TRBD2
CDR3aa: CATSGGTSGYNEQFF
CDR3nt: TGTGCCACCAGTGGTGGGACTAGCGGATACAATGAGCAGTTCTTC

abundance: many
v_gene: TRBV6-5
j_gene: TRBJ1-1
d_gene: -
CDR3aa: CATGHRVNTEAFF
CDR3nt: TGTGCCACGGGCCACAGAGTGAACACTGAAGCTTTCTTT

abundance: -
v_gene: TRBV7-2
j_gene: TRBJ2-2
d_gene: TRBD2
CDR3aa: CASSSWTSRNTGELFF
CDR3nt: TGTGCCAGCAGCTCATGGACTAGCAGGAACACCGGGGAGCTGTTTTTT

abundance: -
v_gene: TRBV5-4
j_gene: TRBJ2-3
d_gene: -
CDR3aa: CASTPNNVGASSDTQYF
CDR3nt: TGTGCCAGCACTCCGAATAATGTTGGGGCTAGCTCAGATACGCAGTATTTT

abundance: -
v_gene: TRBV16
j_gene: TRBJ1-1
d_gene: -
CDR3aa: CASSQEHLLTEAFF
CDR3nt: TGTGCCAGCAGCCAGGAACACCTTCTCACTGAAGCTTTCTTT

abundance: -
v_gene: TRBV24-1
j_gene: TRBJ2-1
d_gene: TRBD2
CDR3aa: CATMGTSGGSYNEQFF
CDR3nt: TGTGCCACCATGGGGACTAGCGGGGGCTCCTACAATGAGCAGTTCTTC

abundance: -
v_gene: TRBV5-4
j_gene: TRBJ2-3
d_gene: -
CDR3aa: CASSKDYGADTQYF
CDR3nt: TGTGCCAGCAGCAAGGACTACGGGGCAGATACGCAGTATTTT

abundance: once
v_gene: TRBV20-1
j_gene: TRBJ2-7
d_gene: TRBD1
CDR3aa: CSARYGQGYYF
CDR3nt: TGCAGTGCTAGATATGGACAGGGTTACTACTTC

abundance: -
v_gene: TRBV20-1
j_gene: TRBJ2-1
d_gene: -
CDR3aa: CSARSGYEQFF
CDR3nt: TGCAGTGCTAGGTCCGGGTATGAGCAGTTCTTC

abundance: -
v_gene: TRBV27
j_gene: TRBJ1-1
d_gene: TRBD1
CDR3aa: CASSPGQGPEAFF
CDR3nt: TGTGCCAGCAGCCCGGGACAGGGCCCTGAAGCTTTCTTT

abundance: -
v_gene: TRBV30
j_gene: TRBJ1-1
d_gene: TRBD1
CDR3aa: CAWRGQGYTEAFF
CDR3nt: TGTGCCTGGAGGGGACAGGGGTACACTGAAGCTTTCTTT

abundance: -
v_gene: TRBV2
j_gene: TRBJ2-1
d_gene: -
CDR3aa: CASRWERLTGNEQFF
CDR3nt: TGTGCCAGCAGATGGGAGCGGCTCACGGGAAATGAGCAGTTCTTC

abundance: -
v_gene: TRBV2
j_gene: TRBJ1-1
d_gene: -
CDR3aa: CATAKGMNTEAFF
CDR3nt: TGTGCCACCGCAAAGGGGATGAACACTGAAGCTTTCTTT

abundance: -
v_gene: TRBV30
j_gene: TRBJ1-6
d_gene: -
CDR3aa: CAWSVGGDSPLHF
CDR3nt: TGTGCCTGGAGTGTGGGGGGGGATTCACCCCTCCACTTT

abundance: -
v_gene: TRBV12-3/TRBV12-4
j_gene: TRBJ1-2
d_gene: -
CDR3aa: CASSLEGIGGYTF
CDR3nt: TGTGCCAGCAGTTTAGAGGGGATCGGCGGCTACACCTTC

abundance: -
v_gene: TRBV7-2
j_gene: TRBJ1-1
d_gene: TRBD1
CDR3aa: CASSLRQGSPFVEAFF
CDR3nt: TGTGCCAGCAGCCTAAGACAGGGTAGCCCCTTCGTTGAAGCTTTCTTT

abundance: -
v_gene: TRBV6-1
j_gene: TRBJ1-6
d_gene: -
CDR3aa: CASSEAPGGSPLHF
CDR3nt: TGTGCCAGCAGTGAAGCACCCGGAGGATCACCCCTCCACTTT

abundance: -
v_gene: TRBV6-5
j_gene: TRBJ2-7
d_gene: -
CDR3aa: CASSYSGYSYEQYF
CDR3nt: TGTGCCAGCAGTTACTCGGGCTACTCCTACGAGCAGTACTTC

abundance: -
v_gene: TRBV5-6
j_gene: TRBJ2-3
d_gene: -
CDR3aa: CASSRESVALTDTQYF
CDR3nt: TGTGCCAGCAGCCGTGAAAGTGTAGCGCTCACAGATACGCAGTATTTT

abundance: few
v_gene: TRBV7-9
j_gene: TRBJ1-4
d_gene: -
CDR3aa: CASSPGISPIWDTNEKLFF
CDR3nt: TGTGCCAGCAGCCCAGGAATTAGCCCCATCTGGGACACTAATGAAAAACTGTTTTTT

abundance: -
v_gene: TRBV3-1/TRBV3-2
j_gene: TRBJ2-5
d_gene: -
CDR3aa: CASSGITPELEETQYF
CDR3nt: TGTGCCAGCAGCGGGATCACCCCGGAGCTCGAGGAGACCCAGTACTTC

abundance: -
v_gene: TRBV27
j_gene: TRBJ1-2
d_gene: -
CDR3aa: CASFQGRYGYTF
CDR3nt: TGTGCCAGCTTTCAGGGACGCTATGGCTACACCTTC

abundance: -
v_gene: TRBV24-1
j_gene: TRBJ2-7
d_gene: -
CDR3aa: CATSDFLSGSCYEQYF
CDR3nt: TGTGCCACCAGTGATTTCTTGTCAGGATCGTGCTACGAGCAGTACTTC

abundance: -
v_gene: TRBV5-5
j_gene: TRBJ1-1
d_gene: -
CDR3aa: CASSLSGKTEAFF
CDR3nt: TGTGCCAGCAGCTTGTCCGGGAAGACTGAAGCTTTCTTT

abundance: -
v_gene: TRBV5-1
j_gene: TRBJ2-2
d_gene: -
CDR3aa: CASSSEQDHPTGELFF
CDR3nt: TGCGCCAGCAGCTCGGAGCAGGACCATCCTACCGGGGAGCTGTTTTTT

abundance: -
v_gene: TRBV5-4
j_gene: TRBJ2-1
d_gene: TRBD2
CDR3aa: CASRDGTSGYNEQFF
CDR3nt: TGTGCCAGCAGAGACGGGACTAGCGGCTACAATGAGCAGTTCTTC

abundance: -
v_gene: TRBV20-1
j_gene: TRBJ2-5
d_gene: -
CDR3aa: CSAAVRGTQYF
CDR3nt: TGCAGTGCTGCAGTCAGAGGGACCCAGTACTTC

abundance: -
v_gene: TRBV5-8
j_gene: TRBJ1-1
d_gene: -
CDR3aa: CASSEKTSFRFYSDTEAFF
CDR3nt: TGTGCCAGCAGCGAAAAAACCTCGTTTCGGTTTTACTCGGACACTGAAGCTTTCTTT

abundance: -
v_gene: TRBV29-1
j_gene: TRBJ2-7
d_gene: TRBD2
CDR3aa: CSVAGPGLAGGHLSYEQYF
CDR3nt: TGCAGCGTTGCAGGGCCGGGACTAGCGGGAGGCCACCTCTCCTACGAGCAGTACTTC

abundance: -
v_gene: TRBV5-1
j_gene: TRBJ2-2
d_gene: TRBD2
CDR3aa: CASSLSLAGNTGELFF
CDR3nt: TGCGCCAGCAGCTTGTCTTTAGCGGGGAACACCGGGGAGCTGTTTTTT

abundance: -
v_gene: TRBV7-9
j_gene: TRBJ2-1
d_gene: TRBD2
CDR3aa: CASSSALAGGHEQFF
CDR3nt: TGTGCCAGCAGCTCCGCCTTAGCGGGAGGACACGAGCAGTTCTTC

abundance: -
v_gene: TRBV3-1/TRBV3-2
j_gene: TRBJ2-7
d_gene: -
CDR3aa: CASSPAQGSEQYF
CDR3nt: TGTGCCAGCAGCCCAGCCCAGGGGAGCGAGCAGTACTTC

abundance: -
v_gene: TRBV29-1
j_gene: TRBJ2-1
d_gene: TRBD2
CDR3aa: CSVELAGGVKYNEQFF
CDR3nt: TGCAGCGTTGAACTAGCGGGAGGTGTAAAGTACAATGAGCAGTTCTTC

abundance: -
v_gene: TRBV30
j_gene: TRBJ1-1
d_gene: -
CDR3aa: CAWSTEAFF
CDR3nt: TGTGCCTGGAGTACTGAAGCTTTCTTT

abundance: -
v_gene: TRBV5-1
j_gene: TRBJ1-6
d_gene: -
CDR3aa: CASSLAPPSSYNSPLHF
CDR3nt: TGCGCCAGCAGCCTGGCCCCACCGAGCTCCTATAATTCACCCCTCCACTTT

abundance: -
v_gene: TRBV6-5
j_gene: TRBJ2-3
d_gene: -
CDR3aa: CASRLLATGTDTQYF
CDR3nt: TGTGCCAGCAGACTGCTGGCGACTGGCACAGATACGCAGTATTTT

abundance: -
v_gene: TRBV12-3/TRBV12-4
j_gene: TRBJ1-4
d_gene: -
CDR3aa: CASSIAGTEKLFF
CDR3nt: TGTGCCAGCAGTATCGCCGGGACGGAAAAACTGTTTTTT

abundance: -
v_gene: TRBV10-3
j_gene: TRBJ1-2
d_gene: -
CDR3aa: CAIESDRAYGYTF
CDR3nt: TGTGCCATCGAATCGGACAGAGCTTATGGCTACACCTTC

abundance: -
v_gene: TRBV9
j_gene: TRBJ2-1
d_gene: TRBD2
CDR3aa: CASSGGLAGPGSSYNEQFF
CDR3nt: TGTGCCAGCAGCGGGGGACTAGCGGGGCCAGGGAGCTCCTACAATGAGCAGTTCTTC

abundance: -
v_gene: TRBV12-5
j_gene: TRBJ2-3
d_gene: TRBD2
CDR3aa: CASGLAPPTSGSPLLTDTQYF
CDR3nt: TGTGCTAGTGGTTTGGCCCCCCCGACTAGCGGGAGCCCGCTCCTCACAGATACGCAGTATTTT

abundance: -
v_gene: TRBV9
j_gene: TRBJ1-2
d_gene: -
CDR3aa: CASSVGQGTYGYTF
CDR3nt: TGTGCCAGCAGCGTAGGGCAGGGAACCTATGGCTACACCTTC

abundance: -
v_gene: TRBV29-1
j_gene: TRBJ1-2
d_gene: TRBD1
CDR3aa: CSVEESGTGGSGYTF
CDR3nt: TGCAGCGTTGAAGAATCCGGGACAGGGGGCTCTGGCTACACCTTC

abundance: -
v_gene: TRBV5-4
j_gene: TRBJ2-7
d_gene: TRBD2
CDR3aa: CASRIPMTSGSYEQYF
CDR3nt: TGTGCCAGCAGGATTCCGATGACTAGCGGTTCTTACGAGCAGTACTTC

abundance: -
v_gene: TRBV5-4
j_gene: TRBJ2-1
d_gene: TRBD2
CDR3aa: CASSWGTSGPTDEQFF
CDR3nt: TGTGCCAGCAGCTGGGGGACTAGCGGCCCTACGGATGAGCAGTTCTTC

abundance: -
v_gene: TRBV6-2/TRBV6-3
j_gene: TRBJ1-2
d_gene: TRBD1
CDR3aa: CASSSQDRGREGYTF
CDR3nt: TGTGCCAGCAGTTCTCAGGACAGGGGAAGAGAGGGCTACACCTTC

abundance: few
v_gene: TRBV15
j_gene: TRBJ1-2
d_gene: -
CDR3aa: CATSRDLTGGYTF
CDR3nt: TGTGCCACCAGCAGAGACCTGACTGGCGGCTACACCTTC

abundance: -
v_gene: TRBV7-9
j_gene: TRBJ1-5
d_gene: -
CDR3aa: CASSLGSGYSNQPQHF
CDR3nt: TGTGCCAGCAGCTTAGGATCTGGGTATAGCAATCAGCCCCAGCATTTT